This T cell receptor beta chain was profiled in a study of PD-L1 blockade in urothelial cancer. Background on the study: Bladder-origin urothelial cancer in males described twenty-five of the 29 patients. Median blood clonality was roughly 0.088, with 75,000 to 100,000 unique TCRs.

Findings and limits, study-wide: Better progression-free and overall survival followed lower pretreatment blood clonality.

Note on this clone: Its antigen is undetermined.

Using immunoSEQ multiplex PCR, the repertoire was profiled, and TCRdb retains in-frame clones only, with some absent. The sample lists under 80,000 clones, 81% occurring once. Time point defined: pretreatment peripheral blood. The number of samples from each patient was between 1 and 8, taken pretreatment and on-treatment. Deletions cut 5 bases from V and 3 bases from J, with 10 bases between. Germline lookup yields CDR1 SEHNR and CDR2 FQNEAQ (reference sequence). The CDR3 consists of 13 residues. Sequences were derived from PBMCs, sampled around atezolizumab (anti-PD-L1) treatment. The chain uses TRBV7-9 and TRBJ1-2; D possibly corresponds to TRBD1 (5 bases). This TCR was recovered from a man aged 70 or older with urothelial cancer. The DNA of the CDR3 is TGTGCCAGCAGCCTCTCAGGGTACTATGGCTACACCTTC. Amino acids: CASSLSGYYGYTF.